Each of the 23 T cell receptor beta chains below was sequenced from the same sample in a study of T cells in Graves' hyperthyroidism and ophthalmopathy. Researchers took RNA transcripts and amplified the TCR beta CDR3 regions from them. First-round RT-PCR targeting the TCR CDR3 was performed with the HTBI primer set. TCRdb called the multiplex PCR reads again in MiXCR, with one record for every CDR3 protein. The data hold some 600,000 distinct CDR3 sequences, with 11% to 15% observed a single time. The material sequenced was blood. Source of these receptors: a woman in her thirties with Graves' hyperthyroidism that later progressed to Graves' ophthalmopathy.

This clonotype was observed once. The CDR3 nucleotides are TGCAGTGCTCCAGGCCGGGGGCAGGCGAACACTGAAGCTTTCTTT. Its protein is CSAPGRGQANTEAFF. This chain links TRBV20-1 with TRBJ1-1; tentatively, D is TRBD1 (6 bases). This CDR3 has 15 amino acids. Germline CDR1 and CDR2: DFQATT and SNEGSKA (reference sequence). The V and J ends lost 5 bases and 1 base respectively, with 17 bases between them.

This clonotype occurred a few times. The V gene is TRBV7-3, the J gene TRBJ2-4; D is uncertain. The germline gives CDR1 SGHTA, CDR2 FQGTGA. V lost 8 bases, J lost 6 bases, and 14 bases lay in between. The CDR3 runs 13 residues. This CDR3 reads CASSPDWGNIQYF. The DNA for the CDR3 is TGTGCCAGCTCACCGGATTGGGGAAACATTCAGTACTTC.

The table lists this clonotype with a few counts. The chain uses TRBV20-1 and TRBJ2-1; possibly TRBD2 for D (5 bases). The CDR3 spans 15 residues. CDR1 is DFQATT and CDR2 is SNEGSKA in the germline V gene (reference sequence). Trimming left V 3 bases short and J 2 bases short, with 14 bases between. CDR3 sequence reads: CSAREVPYPYNEQFF. CDR3 bases: TGCAGTGCTAGGGAGGTCCCTTACCCCTACAATGAGCAGTTCTTC.

The chain couples TRBV5-1 to TRBJ2-7, with D perhaps TRBD2 (5 bases). This CDR3 is built from 16 residues. From germline, CDR1 is SGHRS and CDR2 YFSETQ. Trimming pared 4 bases from V and 0 bases from J, leaving 17 bases between. The CDR3 DNA reads as TGCGCCAGCAGCAACCGACCGCGAGGGAGCTCCTACGAGCAGTACTTC. This encodes CASSNRPRGSSYEQYF.

This clonotype was seen ten or more times. The chain carries TRBV5-1 and TRBJ2-1; tentative D call: TRBD2 (6 bases). The CDR3 is made up of 16 amino acids. Trimming pared 4 bases from V and 7 bases from J, leaving 21 bases between. Germline CDR1 and CDR2: SGHRS and YFSETQ. The CDR3 sequence is CASSPEDDPGDNEQFF. The CDR3 DNA sequence: TGCGCCAGCAGCCCCGAGGACGACCCGGGGGATAATGAGCAGTTCTTC.

The table lists this clonotype with many counts. The V gene is TRBV20-1, the J gene TRBJ2-7; 12 bases are a match to TRBD1. Losses at the gene ends were 0 bases for V and 6 bases for J; bases not matched to a gene: 6. Germline loops: CDR1 DFQATT, CDR2 SNEGSKA (reference sequence). The CDR3 consists of 15 residues. CDR3 protein: CSARDHGTGGFEQYF. The CDR3 bases are TGCAGTGCTAGAGATCATGGGACAGGGGGCTTCGAGCAGTACTTC.

The rearrangement links TRBV9 to TRBJ2-2; TRBD1 is a possible D gene (6 bases). Germline V gene sequence: CDR1 SGDLS, CDR2 YYNGEE. This CDR3 has 15 residues. Trimming removed 2 bases from V and 2 bases from J, with 10 bases in between. This chain's CDR3 is CASSVLDSNTGELFF. As DNA, the CDR3 is TGTGCCAGCAGCGTTTTGGACAGCAACACCGGGGAGCTGTTTTTT.

In its sample, this clonotype was seen many times. The chain recombines TRBV7-2 with TRBJ1-4, with unresolved D. There are 15 residues in the CDR3. V lost 4 bases to trimming and J lost 4 bases, with 13 bases between them. Germline V gene sequence: CDR1 SGHTA, CDR2 FQGNSA. CDR3: CASSYYRGNNEKLFF. The CDR3 nucleotides are TGTGCCAGCAGCTATTACCGCGGGAATAATGAAAAACTGTTTTTT. The full variable domain, with the rest looked up from reference TRBV7-2 and TRBJ1-4, is GAGVSQSPSNKVTEKGKDVELRCDPISGHTALYWYRQSLGQGLEFLIYFQGNSAPDKSGLPSDRFSAERTGGSVSTLTIQRTQQEDSAVYLCASSYYRGNNEKLFFGSGTQLSVL.

This clonotype was seen ten or more times. The J gene is TRBJ2-2, the V gene TRBV12-3 or TRBV12-4; D is unclear. V dropped 6 bases and J dropped 3 bases, with 14 bases sitting between them. The length of the CDR3 is 15 residues. CDR3 residues: CASSNLDGYTGELFF. In nucleotides, the CDR3 is TGTGCCAGCAGCAATCTGGACGGCTACACCGGGGAGCTGTTTTTT.

This clonotype has at least ten counts. The chain couples TRBV12-3 or TRBV12-4 to TRBJ1-2; 7 nucleotides line up with TRBD1. Unmatched junction bases numbered 14, after V lost 6 bases and J lost 4 bases. The CDR3 has 16 residues. The CDR3 loop reads CASSRGGTEHIYGYTF. CDR3 nucleotide sequence: TGTGCCAGCAGCCGAGGAGGGACAGAGCATATCTATGGCTACACCTTC.

This clonotype was seen only a few times. The chain uses TRBV20-1 and TRBJ2-1; 7 nucleotides align to TRBD2. Germline V CDR1 and CDR2: DFQATT, SNEGSKA (reference sequence). Trimming at V came to 6 bases and at J to 6 bases, leaving 8 bases not matched to a gene. This CDR3 has 13 residues. Here the CDR3 reads CSAEWGGFNEQFF. CDR3 coding DNA: TGCAGTGCCGAGTGGGGGGGTTTCAATGAGCAGTTCTTC.

The chain links TRBV6-1 to TRBJ1-5; a possible D gene is TRBD1 (5 bases). The CDR3 has 14 residues. V lost 7 bases and J 4 bases, leaving 14 bases between the germline ends. Looked up from germline, CDR1 is MNHNS and CDR2 is SASEGT. DNA of the CDR3: TGTGCCAGCAACGAACAGGCCCCGAATCAGCCCCAGCATTTT. Its protein product is CASNEQAPNQPQHF.

This clonotype showed up many times. The chain employs TRBV27 and TRBJ2-1, with 13 bases matching TRBD2. CDR3 length: 19 amino acids. CDR1 is MNHEY and CDR2 is SMNVEV in the germline V gene (reference sequence). Germline trimming cut 2 bases from V and 7 bases from J; bases unmatched to any gene: 14. The CDR3 region is CASSLIPGTSGIGWNEQFF. The CDR3 DNA follows: TGTGCCAGCAGTTTAATCCCCGGGACTAGCGGGATCGGCTGGAATGAGCAGTTCTTC.

This clonotype was recorded a few times. The chain has TRBV25-1 and TRBJ1-5; possibly TRBD1 for D (5 bases). Looked up from germline, CDR1 is MGHDK and CDR2 is SYGVNS. The CDR3 is 14 residues long. Trimming shortened V by 1 base and J by 1 base, and 5 bases separated the two germline ends. In nucleotides, the CDR3 is TGTGCCAGCAGTGAATGGGGGAGCAATCAGCCCCAGCATTTT. Translated, it gives CASSEWGSNQPQHF.

This clonotype was seen ten or more times. This chain uses TRBV6-1 with TRBJ2-7; D possibly corresponds to TRBD2 (7 bases). Trimming took off 5 bases at V and 5 bases at J, with 16 bases between the two ends. The germline CDR1 and CDR2 sequences are MNHNS and SASEGT. The CDR3 is 14 residues long. The CDR3 is CASSTLRGADEQYF. The CDR3 nucleotides are TGTGCCAGCAGTACCCTCCGGGGGGCGGACGAGCAGTACTTC.

This clonotype was observed at least ten times. The chain employs TRBV9 and TRBJ2-5; D possibly uses TRBD1 or TRBD2 (5 bases each). V lost 0 bases to trimming and J lost 3 bases, with 9 bases between them. The CDR3 has 14 amino acids. Looked up from germline, CDR1 is SGDLS and CDR2 is YYNGEE. CDR3: CASSVGDGEETQYF. The DNA for the CDR3 is TGTGCCAGCAGCGTAGGGGACGGCGAAGAGACCCAGTACTTC. Combining the CDR3 with reference TRBV9 and TRBJ2-5 gives the whole variable domain DSGVTQTPKHLITATGQRVTLRCSPRSGDLSVYWYQQSLDQGLQFLIQYYNGEERAKGNILERFSAQQFPDLHSELNLSSLELGDSALYFCASSVGDGEETQYFGPGTRLLVL.

This clonotype was seen once. V usage is TRBV19 and J usage is TRBJ2-4, with 9 nucleotides matching TRBD1. The trim removed 4 bases at V and 1 base at J, leaving 8 bases unmatched. CDR3 length: 17 amino acids. Germline V gives CDR1 LNHDA, CDR2 SQIVND (reference sequence). Written as DNA, the CDR3 is TGTGCCAGTAGTACCCACAGGGGGCAATCGGCCAAAAACATTCAGTACTTC. Its protein product is CASSTHRGQSAKNIQYF.

This clonotype showed up many times. The chain uses TRBV11-2 and TRBJ2-3; 8 bases match TRBD2. Unmatched junction bases numbered 2, after V lost 0 bases and J lost 3 bases. Germline CDR1 reads SGHAT; CDR2 reads FQNNGV. The CDR3 has 15 residues. CDR3 sequence: CASSLDLAGTDTQYF. CDR3 sequence (DNA): TGTGCCAGCAGCTTAGACTTAGCGGGGACAGATACGCAGTATTTT.

The chain employs TRBV15 and TRBJ1-2, with a tentative D call TRBD1 (5 bases). Germline V gene sequence: CDR1 LNHNV, CDR2 YYDKDF (reference sequence). Trimming left V 10 bases short and J 3 bases short, with 12 bases between. The CDR3 sequence is 12 residues long. The CDR3: CAISQGDYGYTF. Here the CDR3 DNA reads TGTGCCATCAGTCAGGGTGACTATGGCTACACCTTC.

The chain has TRBV2 and TRBJ2-7, with 8 bases fitting TRBD1. Germline V CDR1 and CDR2: SNHLY, FYNNEI. This CDR3 region has 14 residues. With V trimmed by 7 bases and J by 6 bases, 11 bases remained unmatched. CDR3 in DNA: TGTGCCAGCAACCGGCAGGGGGCAGTCGTCGAGCAGTACTTC. It specifies CASNRQGAVVEQYF.

This clonotype was seen many times. V usage is TRBV3-1 and J usage is TRBJ1-1; D possibly corresponds to TRBD1 (5 bases). Germline values: CDR1 LGHDT, CDR2 YNNKEL (reference sequence). There are 15 residues in the CDR3. V was clipped by 2 bases and J by 4 bases, with 14 bases between them. The CDR3 coding sequence is TGTGCCAGCAGCCAATTGGACACGGAGGCCACTGAAGCTTTCTTT. Its protein product is CASSQLDTEATEAFF.

Ten or more counts support this clonotype. This rearrangement joins TRBV5-1 to TRBJ2-3, with 7 bases matching TRBD1. The V segment lost 4 bases and the J segment 2 bases; nucleotides outside the gene matches: 4. Germline V lookup: CDR1 SGHRS, CDR2 YFSETQ. This CDR3 contains 14 residues. The CDR3 is CASSRDSYTDTQYF. The CDR3 region has the DNA TGCGCCAGCAGCCGGGACAGCTACACAGATACGCAGTATTTT.

Comment on this clonotype: This clone may be a read error of a much larger clone one base away. This rearrangement joins TRBV7-9 to TRBJ2-7; TRBD2 is a possible D gene (5 bases). V was cut by 4 bases and J by 5 bases, with 12 bases left in between. Germline V gives CDR1 SEHNR, CDR2 FQNEAQ (reference sequence). The CDR3 is made up of 13 amino acids. DNA for the CDR3: TGTGCCAGCAGCTCGAACCTGAGGGACGAGCAGTACTTC. Its protein product is CASSSNLRDEQYF.